The rows below give T cell receptor beta chains drawn from one sample of a study of cytomegalovirus exposure and HLA in healthy donors. The data were produced by immunoSEQ multiplex PCR, yet TCRdb's version contains in-frame clones alone and is incomplete. Its listing shows about 140,000 clones. Sequenced input: PBMCs. The receptor set was obtained from a male donor in good health and CMV-seronegative. The CDR3 runs from the conserved cysteine through the conserved F or W. The D gene is left open where the match is weak.

TRBD1 | TRBJ2-7 | TRBV5-1 | TGCGCCAGCAGACCCGACAGGGACTACGAGCAGTACTTC | CASRPDRDYEQYF
TRBD1 | TRBJ2-2 | TRBV5-1 | TGCGCCAGCAGCTTTAGGACAGGAGACACCGGGGAGCTGTTTTTT | CASSFRTGDTGELFF
TRBD2 | TRBJ2-5 | TRBV4-2 | TGTGCCAGCAGCCAAGCGAGACTAGCGGGAGCAGGGGAGACCCAGTACTTC | CASSQARLAGAGETQYF
TRBD2 | TRBJ2-1 | TRBV6-6 | TGTGCCAGCAGTTACCACACTAGCGGGGGGGCAAATGAGCAGTTCTTC | CASSYHTSGGANEQFF
TRBD2 | TRBJ2-1 | TRBV19 | TGTGCCAGTAGTCCTGTGAGCGGGGGCCGCAATGAGCAGTTCTTC | CASSPVSGGRNEQFF
- | TRBJ1-1 | TRBV6-5 | TGTGCCAGCAGTTTCCAGGGGATGGGGCGGAACACTGAAGCTTTCTTT | CASSFQGMGRNTEAFF
- | TRBJ1-2 | TRBV19 | TGTGCCACCAAACCGACACCAACTAACTATGGCTACACCTTC | CATKPTPTNYGYTF
- | TRBJ2-1 | TRBV5-1 | TGCGCCAGCAGCTTGGAGGAGGGACAGTTCTTC | CASSLEEGQFF
- | TRBJ1-1 | TRBV7-9 | TGTGCCAGCAGCTTAGCGCCCCCCGTGGGGCAGGGTATTTATGGTGAAGCTTTCTTT | CASSLAPPVGQGIYGEAFF
TRBD1 | TRBJ1-2 | TRBV6-1 | TGTGCCAGCAGTGGCGTTAACAGGGGTTCCTATGGCTACACCTTC | CASSGVNRGSYGYTF
TRBD2 | TRBJ2-1 | TRBV5-4 | TGTGCCAGCAGCGGGGAACTAGCGAGGAACAATGAGCAGTTCTTC | CASSGELARNNEQFF
- | TRBJ1-2 | TRBV30 | TGTGCCTGGAAGGGGTATGGCTACCACTTC | CAWKGYGYHF
- | TRBJ1-3 | TRBV14 | TGTGCCAGCAGCCAAATTACGGGAGCTGGAAACACCATATATTTT | CASSQITGAGNTIYF
TRBD1 | TRBJ1-2 | TRBV30 | TGTGCCTGGACCCCAGGGGGCTCTAACTATGGCTACACCTTC | CAWTPGGSNYGYTF
- | TRBJ1-1 | TRBV7-9 | TGTGCCTCGGCCGAGGCAGTGAACACTGAAGCTTTCTTT | CASAEAVNTEAFF
- | TRBJ1-4 | TRBV27 | TGTGCCAGCAGACGCCCGGCGGAAAATGAAAAACTGTTTTTT | CASRRPAENEKLFF
TRBD2 | TRBJ2-3 | TRBV9 | TGTGCCAGCAGCCCACGGACTAGCGCCTACACAGATACGCAGTATTTT | CASSPRTSAYTDTQYF
TRBD2 | TRBJ2-7 | TRBV28 | TGTGCCAGCAGGGGGGGGGACCTAATGTCTTACGACGAGCAGTACTTC | CASRGGDLMSYDEQYF
TRBD1 | TRBJ1-1 | TRBV9 | TGTGCCAGCAGCGTAGAGGGTACAGGGGGTATGAACACTGAAGCTTTCTTT | CASSVEGTGGMNTEAFF
- | TRBJ1-3 | TRBV18 | TGTGCCAGCTCACCACCGGGGGCGACTGGAAACACCATATATTTT | CASSPPGATGNTIYF
TRBD2 | TRBJ2-1 | TRBV7-6 | TGTGCCAGCAGCGGATGGGCTAGCGGCAACTACAATGAGCAGTTCTTC | CASSGWASGNYNEQFF
- | TRBJ2-5 | TRBV30 | TGTGCCTGGAGTACAGAACACCAAGAGACCCAGTACTTC | CAWSTEHQETQYF
TRBD2 | TRBJ2-1 | TRBV4-2 | TGTGCCAGCACCCAAATAATAGCGGGAGGCTCCTACAATGAGCAGTTCTTC | CASTQIIAGGSYNEQFF
- | TRBJ2-2 | TRBV15 | TGTGCCACCAGCAGAGAGGGGACATCACCATACACCGGGGAGCTGTTTTTT | CATSREGTSPYTGELFF
- | TRBJ2-4 | TRBV28 | TGTGCCAGCAGTTTATATCAGGGCATAGCCAAAAACATTCAGTACTTC | CASSLYQGIAKNIQYF
- | TRBJ2-7 | TRBV30 | TGTGCCTGGAGTGGAACAGCCTCCTACGAGCAGTACTTC | CAWSGTASYEQYF
- | TRBJ2-3 | TRBV14 | TGTGCCAGCAGCCAATCCCTAGCGAGGGGCACAGATACGCAGTATTTT | CASSQSLARGTDTQYF
- | TRBJ1-5 | TRBV5-8 | TGTGCCAGCAGCGGGGGGGTCAGGGGCAATCAGCCCCAGCATTTT | CASSGGVRGNQPQHF
- | TRBJ2-4 | TRBV18 | TGTGCCAGCTCACCAAGAATAGATCTAGCCAAAAACATTCAGTACTTC | CASSPRIDLAKNIQYF
TRBD1 | TRBJ1-2 | TRBV6-6 | TGTGCCAGCACCCAGGGGGTTGGGGAACTCTATGGCTACACCTTC | CASTQGVGELYGYTF
- | TRBJ1-6 | TRBV7-9 | TGTGCCAGCAGCCCTCTTCGGGGATCACCCCTCCACTTT | CASSPLRGSPLHF
TRBD2 | TRBJ2-1 | TRBV19 | TGTGCCAGTAGTATAAACGGGGGAGGGTTCAATGAGCAGTTCTTC | CASSINGGGFNEQFF
- | TRBJ2-7 | TRBV7-8 | TGTGCCAGCAGCCAGGGGGGCGAGCAGTACTTC | CASSQGGEQYF
- | TRBJ1-2 | TRBV30 | TGTGCCTGGAGTGTCGGGGGGGTCGGCTATGGCTACACCTTC | CAWSVGGVGYGYTF
- | TRBJ2-1 | TRBV27 | TGTGCCAGCAGTCCCCTAAGTCTAAGCTCCTACAATGAGCAGTTCTTC | CASSPLSLSSYNEQFF
- | TRBJ1-1 | TRBV5-1 | TGCGCCAGCAGCTTGGGAGGAGGGTTTCGAACTGAAGCTTTCTTT | CASSLGGGFRTEAFF